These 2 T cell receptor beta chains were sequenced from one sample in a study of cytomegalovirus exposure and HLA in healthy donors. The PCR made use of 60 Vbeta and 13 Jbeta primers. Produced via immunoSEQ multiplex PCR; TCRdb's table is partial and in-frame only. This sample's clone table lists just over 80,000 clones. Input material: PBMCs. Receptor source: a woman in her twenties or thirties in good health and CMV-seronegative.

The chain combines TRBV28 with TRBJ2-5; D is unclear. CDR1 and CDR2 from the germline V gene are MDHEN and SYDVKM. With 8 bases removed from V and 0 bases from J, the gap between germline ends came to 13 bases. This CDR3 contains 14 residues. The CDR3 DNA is TGTGCCAGCGGCTCATTGTTATACCAAGAGACCCAGTACTTC. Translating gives CASGSLLYQETQYF.

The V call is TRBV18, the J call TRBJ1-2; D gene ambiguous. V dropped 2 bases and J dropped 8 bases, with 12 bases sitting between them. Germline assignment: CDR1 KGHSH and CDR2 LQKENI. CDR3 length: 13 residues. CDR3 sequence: CASSPTDIRGYTF. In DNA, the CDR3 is TGTGCCAGCTCACCAACCGACATACGGGGCTACACCTTC.